This entry is about one T cell receptor (beta chain). Germline V gene data show CDR1 as SGHTA and CDR2 as FQGTGA. J gave up 4 bases and V 4 bases, and 4 bases lay outside the gene matches. There are 15 residues in the CDR3. In the original processing: Counts of nucleated cells, estimated from reference gene primer amplification, were obtained. TCRdb keeps only in-frame clones here, not all; method: immunoSEQ multiplex PCR. Clonal size and the V and J genes are those of that table, whereas D and trimming came from the DNA. The table has about 110,000 clones, around 83% seen once. This record comes from a study of blood T cell repertoires in COVID-19. Overall study: COVID-19 samples from acute and convalescent phases originated in the United States, Italy and Spain. Sources were T cells, B-cell-depleted T cells, or PBMCs; the material itself was cDNA or gDNA.

This clonotype was sampled from a human donor in a cohort sampled during active COVID-19. The sample consisted of peripheral blood. The chain uses TRBV7-3 and TRBJ2-1; 10 bases align to TRBD2. The CDR3 reads CASSSSGGFYNEQFF. The DNA of the CDR3 is TGTGCCAGCAGCTCTAGCGGGGGCTTTTACAATGAGCAGTTCTTC. Supplemented by reference TRBV7-3 and TRBJ2-1, the full variable domain reads GAGVSQTPSNKVTEKGKYVELRCDPISGHTALYWYRQSLGQGPEFLIYFQGTGAADDSGLPNDRFFAVRPEGSVSTLKIQRTERGDSAVYLCASSSSGGFYNEQFFGPGTRLTVL.